This T cell receptor beta chain appears in the sequencing data of a study of T cell repertoires in ileal Crohn's disease. Study context: Median disease duration was approximately eight years; 35% smoked at surgery.

Concerning this clone itself: Antigen specificity is unknown.

Libraries were prepared by immunoSEQ multiplex PCR; TCRdb keeps only in-frame clonotypes and omits some of them. Here the sample spans 9,500 to 10,000 clones, around 76% being singletons. Notes on the study in general: Endoscopic recurrence occurred in every patient whose clonality exceeded 26.8%.

Germline assignment: CDR1 SGHNT and CDR2 YYREEE (reference sequence). V was clipped by 0 bases and J by 8 bases; unmatched bases: 7. The CDR3 consists of 14 residues. V gene TRBV5-4 combines with J gene TRBJ1-2; 7 bases line up with TRBD1. The receptor was derived from an adult with Crohn's disease. Sequenced input: ileal tissue. In nucleotides, the CDR3 is TGTGCCAGCAGCTTGGATGCCAGGGGGTACGGCTACACCTTC. Translating it yields CASSLDARGYGYTF.